This TCR beta chain was obtained from a study of T cell repertoires in cytomegalovirus infection. Study-wide context: Use of recently identified HLA-C-restricted and well-studied HLA-B-restricted CMV epitopes was part of the study.

Study observations and caveats: The ex vivo response was dominated by HLA-C-restricted CMV-specific TCR beta clonotypes.

This clonotype has at least ten counts. What it binds is not known. One entry per CDR3 protein results from TCRdb running MiXCR on the reads. The table has 900,000 to 950,000 distinct CDR3 sequences, around 30% seen once; the top ten hold roughly an eighth. Germline lookup yields CDR1 SGHTA and CDR2 FQGNSA. The CDR3 consists of 14 residues. Germline trimming cut 5 bases from V and 2 bases from J; bases unmatched to any gene: 4. This sequence originates from a human donor in good health (CMV status not recorded). Some clones in this sample may be carry-over from other donors' samples. The sample consisted of cultured CD8+ T cells from PBMCs, taken from culture after CMV antigen stimulation. The V and J genes are TRBV7-2 and TRBJ1-2; 8 positions match TRBD1. CDR3 bases: TGTGCCAGCAGCGCGGGACAGGCGAACTATGGCTACACCTTC. This encodes CASSAGQANYGYTF.